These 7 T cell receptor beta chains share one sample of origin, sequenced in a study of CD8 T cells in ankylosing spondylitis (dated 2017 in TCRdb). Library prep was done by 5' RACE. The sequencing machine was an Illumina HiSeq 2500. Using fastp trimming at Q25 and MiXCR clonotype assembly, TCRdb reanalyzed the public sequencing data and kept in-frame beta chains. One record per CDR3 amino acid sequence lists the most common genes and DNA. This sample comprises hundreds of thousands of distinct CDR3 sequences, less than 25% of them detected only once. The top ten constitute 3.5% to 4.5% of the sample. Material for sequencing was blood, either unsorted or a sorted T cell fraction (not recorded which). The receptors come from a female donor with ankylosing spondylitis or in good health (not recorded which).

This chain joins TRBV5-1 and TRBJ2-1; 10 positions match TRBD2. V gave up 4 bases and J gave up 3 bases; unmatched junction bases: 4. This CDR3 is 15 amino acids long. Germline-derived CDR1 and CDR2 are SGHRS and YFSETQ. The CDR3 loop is CASSSSSGSYNEQFF. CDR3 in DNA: TGCGCCAGCAGCAGCTCTAGCGGGAGCTACAATGAGCAGTTCTTC.

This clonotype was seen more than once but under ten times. Here the CDR3 DNA reads TGTGCCAGCAGCTTAGATTGGGGGACTGGGGCCAACGTCCTGACTTTC. As protein: CASSLDWGTGANVLTF. The chain recombines TRBV11-2 with TRBJ2-6, with D perhaps being TRBD1 or TRBD2 (5 bases each). The germline V gene has CDR1 SGHAT and CDR2 FQNNGV. The ends were cut back, 0 bases at V and 2 bases at J, with 8 bases in the middle. The CDR3 spans 16 residues.

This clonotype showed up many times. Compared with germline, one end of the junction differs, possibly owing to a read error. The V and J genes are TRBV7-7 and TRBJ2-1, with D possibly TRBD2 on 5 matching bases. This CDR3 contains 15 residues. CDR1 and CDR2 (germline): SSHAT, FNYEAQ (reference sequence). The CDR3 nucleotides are TGTGCTAGCAGCTTAGCTGGCGGGTCCCACAATGAGCAGTTCTTC. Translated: CASSLAGGSHNEQFF.

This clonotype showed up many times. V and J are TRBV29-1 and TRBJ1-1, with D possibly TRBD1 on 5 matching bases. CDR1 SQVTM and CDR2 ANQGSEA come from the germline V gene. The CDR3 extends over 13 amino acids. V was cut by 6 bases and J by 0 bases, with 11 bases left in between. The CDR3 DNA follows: TGCAGCGTGGGAAAAGGGGTGAACACTGAAGCTTTCTTT. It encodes CSVGKGVNTEAFF.

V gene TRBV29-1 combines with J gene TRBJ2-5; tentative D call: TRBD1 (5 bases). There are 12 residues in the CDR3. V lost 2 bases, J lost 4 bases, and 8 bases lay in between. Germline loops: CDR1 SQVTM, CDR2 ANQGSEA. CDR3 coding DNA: TGCAGCGTTGAATGGGGCAGAGAGACCCAGTACTTC. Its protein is CSVEWGRETQYF.

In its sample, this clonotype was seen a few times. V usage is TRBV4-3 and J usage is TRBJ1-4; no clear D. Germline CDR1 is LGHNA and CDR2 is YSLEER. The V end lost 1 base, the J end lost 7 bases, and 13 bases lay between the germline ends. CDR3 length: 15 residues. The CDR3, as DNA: TGCGCCAGCAGCCAAGGCGCAAGGATTGGTGAAAAACTGTTTTTT. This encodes CASSQGARIGEKLFF.

The CDR3 region has the DNA TGTGCCAGCAGCAAGAACAGGGGGGACGAGCAGTACTTC. Residues: CASSKNRGDEQYF. The chain carries TRBV21-1 and TRBJ2-7; TRBD1 reflects the table's D call only, with no check against the DNA. TRBV21-1 is noted as a pseudogene. This CDR3 has 13 residues.